One sample yielded the 22 T cell receptor beta chains listed below, sequenced in a study of human T cells and chemical hapten exposure. Documented time point: pre-sensitization, week 0. Treatment meaning: therapeutic diphenylcyclopropenone sensitization with weekly scalp DPC. Each CDR3 protein gets one entry after TCRdb re-called the RACE reads with MiXCR. The sample holds 100,000 to 150,000 distinct CDR3 sequences, roughly 12% seen once. Material: whole blood, obtained in connection with sensitization to the hapten diphenylcyclopropenone (DPC). The receptors derive from a woman under 30 with alopecia areata. Some clones in this sample may be carry-over from other donors' samples.

V gene TRBV7-2 combines with J gene TRBJ2-3, with D perhaps TRBD2 (5 bases). The V and J ends lost 6 bases and 5 bases respectively, with 9 bases between them. Germline V gene lookup returns CDR1 SGHTA and CDR2 FQGNSA. The CDR3 is 12 residues long. Written as DNA, the CDR3 is TGTGCCAGCAGGCGGACTCGAGATACGCAGTATTTT. As protein: CASRRTRDTQYF.

This clonotype was found many times. The genes are TRBV18 and TRBJ1-1, with no clear D. V was shortened by 5 bases and J by 0 bases, with 10 bases between the two germline ends. Germline CDR1 KGHSH, CDR2 LQKENI. This CDR3 is 14 amino acids long. CDR3 residues: CASSSRHLNTEAFF. The CDR3 nucleotides read TGTGCCAGCTCATCGCGACACCTGAACACTGAAGCTTTCTTT.

This clonotype was detected a few times. V and J are TRBV29-1 and TRBJ1-6; D is ambiguous. The CDR3 totals 13 residues. Germline-derived CDR1 and CDR2 are SQVTM and ANQGSEA. V lost 0 bases and J 7 bases, leaving 7 bases between the germline ends. CDR3 DNA sequence: TGCAGCGTTGAAGAGGGCAGAAATTCACCCCTCCACTTT. Its protein product is CSVEEGRNSPLHF. The full variable domain, with the rest looked up from reference TRBV29-1 and TRBJ1-6, is SAVISQKPSRDICQRGTSLTIQCQVDSQVTMMFWYRQQPGQSLTLIATANQGSEATYESGFVIDKFPISRPNLTFSTLTVSNMSPEDSSIYLCSVEEGRNSPLHFGNGTRLTVT.

In its sample, this clonotype was seen a few times. This sequence joins TRBV15 and TRBJ2-3; 10 bases align to TRBD2. Germline trimming cut 1 base from V and 9 bases from J; bases unmatched to any gene: 7. This CDR3 has 15 residues. CDR1 and CDR2 (germline): LNHNV, YYDKDF (reference sequence). CDR3 DNA: TGTGCCACCAGCAGAGTAAGCGGGGGGGCCTTAACGCAGTATTTT. Translated, it gives CATSRVSGGALTQYF.

This rearrangement joins TRBV28 to TRBJ2-1; a possible D gene is TRBD1 (6 bases). The CDR3 runs 14 residues. V was pared by 6 bases and J by 3 bases, with 12 bases between. The germline V gene has CDR1 MDHEN and CDR2 SYDVKM. CDR3 protein: CASRGQGGYNEQFF. CDR3 in DNA: TGTGCCAGCAGGGGGCAAGGGGGCTACAATGAGCAGTTCTTC.

The CDR3 reads CASSQDPLGGDRPYEQYF. The CDR3 DNA is TGCGCCAGCAGCCAAGATCCGCTTGGAGGGGACAGGCCTTACGAGCAGTACTTC. The chain uses TRBV4-1 and TRBJ2-7; 8 bases align to TRBD1. The CDR3 covers 18 residues. Per the germline V gene, CDR1 is MGHRA and CDR2 is YSYEKL. V shed 0 bases, J shed 4 bases, and the junction held 14 bases outside the gene matches.

This clonotype occurred a few times. The chain has TRBV29-1 and TRBJ1-1; TRBD1 agrees at 9 bases. Germline CDR1 and CDR2: SQVTM and ANQGSEA. The V segment lost 6 bases and the J segment 5 bases; nucleotides outside the gene matches: 7. The CDR3 consists of 13 residues. In DNA, the CDR3 is TGCAGCGTCTCACAGGGGGCGCAAACTGAAGCTTTCTTT. Its translation: CSVSQGAQTEAFF.

This clonotype was seen a few times. The chain carries TRBV2 and TRBJ2-5; 11 nucleotides line up with TRBD1. Germline CDR1 SNHLY, CDR2 FYNNEI. J was trimmed by 7 bases and V by 9 bases; bases with no gene match: 13. The CDR3 length is 15 residues. CDR3 region: CARGTGQGALSTQYF. The CDR3, as DNA: TGTGCCAGGGGGACTGGACAGGGGGCCCTTTCGACCCAGTACTTC.

This sequence joins TRBV30 and TRBJ2-3; D is possibly TRBD1 (6 bases). The CDR3 has 13 residues. The V end lost 4 bases, the J end lost 7 bases, and 15 bases lay between the germline ends. Germline CDR1 reads GTSNPN; CDR2 reads SVGIG (reference sequence). The CDR3 sequence: CAWTAPGVNTQYF. The CDR3 DNA reads as TGTGCCTGGACGGCCCCAGGGGTGAATACGCAGTATTTT.

In this sample, this clonotype turned up many times. The chain combines TRBV20-1 with TRBJ1-2; D is unclear. CDR1 and CDR2 (germline): DFQATT, SNEGSKA (reference sequence). The CDR3 is made up of 13 amino acids. Between the trimmed V and J ends, which lost 3 bases and 0 bases, there was a span of 8 bases. DNA for the CDR3: TGCAGTGCTAGGATGCAGGCTAACTATGGCTACACCTTC. Its protein product is CSARMQANYGYTF.

The chain joins TRBV28 to TRBJ2-7; TRBD1 matches 9 bases. Unmatched junction bases numbered 7, after V lost 4 bases and J lost 3 bases. This CDR3 is built from 15 residues. The germline gives CDR1 MDHEN, CDR2 SYDVKM. In nucleotides, the CDR3 is TGTGCCAGCAGTTCACAGGGGGCTGGGTACTACGAGCAGTACTTC. This translates into CASSSQGAGYYEQYF.

This clonotype was recorded many times. The chain links TRBV11-2 to TRBJ1-6; D not certain. The CDR3 is 14 residues long. Germline CDR1 is SGHAT and CDR2 is FQNNGV. The V end was cut by 6 bases, the J end by 6 bases, with 12 bases between. The CDR3 DNA follows: TGTGCCAGCAGGAATGTTCTTGGTAATTCACCCCTCCACTTT. Its translation: CASRNVLGNSPLHF. Variable domain in full (rest from reference TRBV11-2 and TRBJ1-6): EAGVAQSPRYKIIEKRQSVAFWCNPISGHATLYWYQQILGQGPKLLIQFQNNGVVDDSQLPKDRFSAERLKGVDSTLKIQPAKLEDSAVYLCASRNVLGNSPLHFGNGTRLTVT.

This clonotype was found a few times. The chain has TRBV12-3 or TRBV12-4 and TRBJ2-3; perhaps TRBD1 as D (5 bases). The CDR3 loop spans 13 amino acids. Trimming took off 3 bases at V and 7 bases at J, with 11 bases between the two ends. The CDR3 bases are TGTGCCAGCAGTTTGGACCAGGGAAATACGCAGTATTTT. Protein: CASSLDQGNTQYF.

The chain employs TRBV28 and TRBJ2-3; D might be TRBD2 (6 bases). Germline assignment: CDR1 MDHEN and CDR2 SYDVKM. The CDR3 extends over 12 amino acids. For the CDR3, the DNA is TGTGCAGCGGGCACGAGCACAGATACGCAGTATTTT. Amino acid sequence: CAAGTSTDTQYF.

This clonotype was observed many times. J is TRBJ2-4 and V is TRBV4-2; tentatively, D is TRBD1 (5 bases). The CDR3 has 14 amino acids. Trimming shortened V by 0 bases and J by 3 bases, and 6 bases separated the two germline ends. The germline CDR1 and CDR2 sequences are LGHNA and YNFKEQ. CDR3: CASSQDGHKNIQYF. The DNA of the CDR3 is TGTGCCAGCAGCCAAGACGGACACAAAAACATTCAGTACTTC.

This clonotype was seen at least ten times. DNA for the CDR3: TGCAGTGCCTCAGGGCCTTTGAACACTGAAGCTTTCTTT. Translating it yields CSASGPLNTEAFF. The rearrangement links TRBV20-1 to TRBJ1-1, with a weak D call TRBD1 (5 bases). The germline CDR1 and CDR2 sequences are DFQATT and SNEGSKA (reference sequence). With 6 bases removed from V and 0 bases from J, the gap between germline ends came to 11 bases. The CDR3 contains 13 residues.

This clonotype was recorded many times. The chain is built from TRBV19 and TRBJ2-7; TRBD1 agrees at 7 bases. The germline CDR1 and CDR2 sequences are LNHDA and SQIVND (reference sequence). CDR3 length equals 13 residues. V shed 10 bases, J shed 3 bases, and the junction held 9 bases outside the gene matches. The CDR3 region has the DNA TGTGCCACCAGCCAGGGGGTGTACTACGAGCAGTACTTC. This translates into CATSQGVYYEQYF.

In its sample, this clonotype was seen many times. V and J are TRBV20-1 and TRBJ2-3, with D possibly being TRBD2 (6 bases). Germline V lookup: CDR1 DFQATT, CDR2 SNEGSKA (reference sequence). CDR3 length equals 15 residues. The CDR3 sequence is CSTVSTSSFADTQYF. The CDR3 DNA is TGCTCCACCGTCTCCACTAGCAGTTTTGCAGATACGCAGTATTTT.

This clonotype has at least ten counts. The chain couples TRBV7-6 to TRBJ2-2, with a tentative D call TRBD2 (5 bases). The CDR3 covers 15 residues. The germline V gene has CDR1 SGHVS and CDR2 FNYEAQ. V was clipped by 3 bases and J by 5 bases, with 13 bases between them. The CDR3 sequence is CASSLLEPGTGELFF. In DNA form, the CDR3 reads TGTGCCAGCAGCTTGTTAGAGCCGGGGACCGGGGAGCTGTTTTTT.

This clonotype has a handful of counts. The CDR3 loop is CASSLVTFSGATGEQFF. The CDR3 DNA follows: TGTGCCAGCAGCTTAGTGACCTTTAGCGGGGCCACCGGAGAGCAGTTCTTC. This chain links TRBV11-3 with TRBJ2-1; 8 positions agree with TRBD2. This CDR3 spans 17 amino acids. In germline, CDR1 is SGHNT, CDR2 YENEEA. V lost 1 base, J lost 10 bases, and 15 bases stayed unmatched.

V is TRBV6-6 and J is TRBJ1-6, with 7 bases identical to TRBD1. This CDR3 is 14 amino acids long. After removal of 5 bases from V and 5 bases from J, the junction contained 3 bases not matched to a gene. Germline CDR1 MNHNY, CDR2 SVGAGI (reference sequence). The CDR3 reads CASSPDRDNSPLHF. DNA of the CDR3: TGTGCCAGCAGTCCCGACAGGGATAATTCACCCCTCCACTTT.

This chain links TRBV29-1 with TRBJ2-3; D not resolved. The CDR3 extends over 12 amino acids. V lost 4 bases, J lost 6 bases, and 11 bases lay in between. Germline V gene sequence: CDR1 SQVTM, CDR2 ANQGSEA. In nucleotides, the CDR3 is TGCAGCGTTGGTAGGACCATGGATACGCAGTATTTT. It codes for CSVGRTMDTQYF.